This record covers a single TCR beta chain. CDR1 SGDLS and CDR2 YYNGEE come from the germline V gene. V was cut by 0 bases and J by 3 bases, with 12 bases left in between. The CDR3 extends over 15 amino acids. Original data processing: Amplified reference gene primers provided the basis for estimating nucleated cell counts. Sequencing used immunoSEQ multiplex PCR; TCRdb keeps in-frame clones, though not all of them. V and J calls plus clone size are reproduced from that table; the DNA served to infer D and trimming. The sample records about 180,000 clones, roughly 89% being singletons. Cohort allocation depended upon clinical history that participants reported. The data stem from a study of blood T cell repertoires in COVID-19.

The source material was PBMCs or T cells enriched from blood (not recorded which). The source of this sequence is a woman between 40 and 50 years old with acute COVID-19. The V call is TRBV9, the J call TRBJ1-1; no definite D call. Written as DNA, the CDR3 is TGTGCCAGCAGCGTAGGTGATTCGAGGGACACTGAAGCTTTCTTT. Protein product: CASSVGDSRDTEAFF.